The 24 T cell receptor beta chains presented below share a single source sample, sequenced in a study of beta chain features in type 1 diabetes. Expressed TCRB transcripts were sequenced after all isolated RNA was converted to cDNA. The data were produced by immunoSEQ multiplex PCR, yet TCRdb's version contains in-frame clones alone and is incomplete. The repertoire holds about 370,000 clones, with less than 15% as singletons. The source material was naive CD4+ T cells from blood. Every receptor here comes from a woman aged 18 to 35 in good health.

This clone came up a few times. The chain has TRBV7-9 and TRBJ1-5, with D possibly matching TRBD1 (5 bases). V shed 4 bases and J shed 3 bases, with 16 bases lying between them. The germline V gene has CDR1 SEHNR and CDR2 FQNEAQ (reference sequence). The CDR3 loop spans 16 amino acids. The CDR3 reads CASSSGTVSPNQPQHF. CDR3 nucleotide sequence: TGTGCCAGCAGCTCCGGGACTGTTTCCCCCAATCAGCCCCAGCATTTT.

The chain uses TRBV30 and TRBJ2-1; 10 bases agree with TRBD2. The CDR3 is 15 residues long. The germline V gene encodes CDR1 GTSNPN and CDR2 SVGIG (reference sequence). The trim removed 0 bases at V and 7 bases at J, leaving 6 bases unmatched. The CDR3 loop is CAWSVAGGPWNEQFF. The DNA of the CDR3 is TGTGCCTGGAGTGTAGCGGGAGGGCCGTGGAATGAGCAGTTCTTC.

The chain joins TRBV30 to TRBJ1-1; D perhaps matches TRBD1 (5 bases). The germline gives CDR1 GTSNPN, CDR2 SVGIG (reference sequence). V was trimmed by 4 bases and J by 1 base, leaving 7 bases between them. CDR3 size: 12 residues. CDR3 in DNA: TGTGCCTGGACCGGGGGGAACACTGAAGCTTTCTTT. It is translated as CAWTGGNTEAFF.

This clone was observed a handful of times. The chain carries TRBV5-1 and TRBJ2-1; 12 nucleotides match TRBD2. The CDR3 runs to 14 residues. Trimming cost V 4 bases and J 8 bases; bases outside gene matches: 4. Germline assignment: CDR1 SGHRS and CDR2 YFSETQ. In DNA, the CDR3 is TGCGCCAGCAGCATCCTAGCGGGAGGGCATGAGCAGTTCTTC. Protein: CASSILAGGHEQFF.

The chain uses TRBV5-4 and TRBJ2-1; D is ambiguous. The V end lost 4 bases, the J end lost 2 bases, and 16 bases lay between the germline ends. From germline, CDR1 is SGHNT and CDR2 YYREEE (reference sequence). The CDR3 contains 16 residues. Written as DNA, the CDR3 is TGTGCCAGCAGCCCAAGACTGTTGAGCCCCTACAATGAGCAGTTCTTC. Its protein is CASSPRLLSPYNEQFF.

This clone has a handful of counts. The chain carries TRBV25-1 and TRBJ2-1, with D possibly being TRBD2 (6 bases). This CDR3 has 17 amino acids. Germline CDR1 is MGHDK and CDR2 is SYGVNS. Trimming cost V 1 base and J 5 bases, with 18 bases left between them. The chain's CDR3 is CASSEWGVPAGHNEQFF. DNA for the CDR3: TGTGCCAGCAGTGAATGGGGGGTTCCGGCGGGCCACAATGAGCAGTTCTTC.

CDR3 protein: CASSSGTGGRETQYF. The CDR3 coding sequence is TGTGCCAGCAGCTCCGGGACAGGGGGTCGAGAGACCCAGTACTTC. This chain joins TRBV5-4 and TRBJ2-5, with 11 bases identical to TRBD1. CDR1 SGHNT and CDR2 YYREEE come from the germline V gene (reference sequence). This CDR3 is built from 15 residues. Losses at the gene ends were 3 bases for V and 4 bases for J; bases not matched to a gene: 5.

The genes are TRBV7-3 and TRBJ2-1; D is possibly TRBD2 (6 bases). The CDR3 runs 15 residues. Trimming took 5 bases from V and 5 from J, leaving 16 bases between them. Germline V lookup: CDR1 SGHTA, CDR2 FQGTGA. The CDR3 loop is CASSPDGGLDNEQFF. The CDR3 DNA follows: TGTGCCAGCAGCCCAGATGGGGGACTCGACAATGAGCAGTTCTTC.

This chain links TRBV25-1 with TRBJ1-2; 7 bases fit TRBD1. V gave up 2 bases and J gave up 2 bases; unmatched junction bases: 5. Germline CDR1 is MGHDK and CDR2 is SYGVNS. The CDR3 runs 15 residues. In DNA, the CDR3 is TGTGCCAGCAGTGAACCGGGACAGTCGAACTATGGCTACACCTTC. Protein product: CASSEPGQSNYGYTF.

This clone was counted a few times. The chain recombines TRBV27 with TRBJ2-3; D is unresolved. The germline V and J ends were trimmed by 3 bases and 5 bases, with 6 bases remaining between them. The CDR3 length is 12 residues. CDR1 MNHEY and CDR2 SMNVEV come from the germline V gene (reference sequence). CDR3 protein: CASSFRGDTQYF. Here the CDR3 DNA reads TGTGCCAGCAGTTTCCGCGGAGATACGCAGTATTTT.

The chain links TRBV29-1 to TRBJ1-5, with a possible D match to TRBD1 (6 bases). CDR1 and CDR2 from the germline V gene are SQVTM and ANQGSEA. The CDR3 is 11 amino acids. The V end lost 6 bases, the J end lost 7 bases, and 10 bases lay between the germline ends. The chain's CDR3 is CSVQGSQPQHF. The CDR3 nucleotides read TGCAGCGTGCAGGGGAGCCAGCCCCAGCATTTT.

V and J are TRBV18 and TRBJ2-1, with TRBD1 identical over 9 bases. This CDR3 spans 15 amino acids. Germline-derived CDR1 and CDR2 are KGHSH and LQKENI. The V and J ends lost 3 bases and 6 bases, in that order; junction bases with no gene match: 6. CDR3 loop: CASSPGQGRINEQFF. The CDR3 DNA sequence: TGTGCCAGCTCACCGGGACAGGGAAGGATCAATGAGCAGTTCTTC.

This clone was counted only a few times. The rearrangement joins TRBV11-2 to TRBJ2-7; no definite D call. This CDR3 spans 12 amino acids. Germline CDR1 SGHAT, CDR2 FQNNGV. Trimming left V 0 bases short and J 4 bases short, with 4 bases between. DNA for the CDR3: TGTGCCAGCAGCTTAGACCTTTACGAGCAGTACTTC. Its translation is CASSLDLYEQYF.

The chain carries TRBV4-1 and TRBJ2-5; possibly TRBD2 for D (6 bases). The V end lost 0 bases, the J end lost 5 bases, and 19 bases lay between the germline ends. This CDR3 has 17 amino acids. Germline lookup yields CDR1 MGHRA and CDR2 YSYEKL. In DNA, the CDR3 is TGCGCCAGCAGCCAAGAGGGGGGATACGGGAGAGGGGAGACCCAGTACTTC. Its protein product is CASSQEGGYGRGETQYF.

This clone has just a few counts. The V and J genes are TRBV5-4 and TRBJ2-1, with D possibly matching TRBD2 (6 bases). Germline V gene sequence: CDR1 SGHNT, CDR2 YYREEE (reference sequence). This CDR3 comprises 14 residues. The V gene lost 0 bases and the J gene lost 9 bases, with 13 bases spanning the gap. The CDR3 loop reads CASSLAAEGGEQFF. CDR3 in DNA: TGTGCCAGCAGCTTGGCGGCGGAGGGAGGTGAGCAGTTCTTC.

There are a few counts of this clone. CDR3 region: CASSPRLAGIYEQYF. The CDR3 nucleotides read TGTGCCAGCAGTCCCCGACTAGCGGGGATATACGAGCAGTACTTC. The rearrangement links TRBV6-5 to TRBJ2-7, with 11 bases fitting TRBD2. Unmatched junction bases numbered 7, after V lost 5 bases and J lost 4 bases. CDR1 is MNHEY, CDR2 SVGAGI, per germline. This CDR3 spans 15 amino acids.

This clone has more than one count but fewer than ten. This chain joins TRBV7-9 and TRBJ1-5, with no clear D. The CDR3 contains 14 residues. The V gene lost 0 bases and the J gene lost 0 bases, with 3 bases spanning the gap. CDR1 SEHNR and CDR2 FQNEAQ come from the germline V gene (reference sequence). CDR3 protein: CASSLANSNQPQHF. For the CDR3, the DNA is TGTGCCAGCAGCTTAGCTAATAGCAATCAGCCCCAGCATTTT.

In its sample, this clone was seen a few times. V is TRBV19 and J is TRBJ1-1; a weak D match, TRBD1 (6 bases). This CDR3 contains 13 residues. Trimming took off 8 bases at V and 2 bases at J, with 12 bases between the two ends. From germline, CDR1 is LNHDA and CDR2 SQIVND (reference sequence). The CDR3 region is CASSDSLNTEAFF. The CDR3 nucleotides are TGTGCCAGTTCGGACAGCCTCAACACTGAAGCTTTCTTT.

The chain recombines TRBV11-2 with TRBJ2-2; the match to TRBD2 covers 12 bases. V shed 5 bases, J shed 9 bases, and the junction held 13 bases outside the gene matches. This CDR3 contains 17 residues. Germline assignment: CDR1 SGHAT and CDR2 FQNNGV. The CDR3 DNA follows: TGTGCCAGCAGCCCAGTGGGTCTAGCGGGAGGGTCCCGGGAGCTGTTTTTT. Translating it yields CASSPVGLAGGSRELFF. Full variable domain (remainder filled in from reference TRBV11-2 and TRBJ2-2): EAGVAQSPRYKIIEKRQSVAFWCNPISGHATLYWYQQILGQGPKLLIQFQNNGVVDDSQLPKDRFSAERLKGVDSTLKIQPAKLEDSAVYLCASSPVGLAGGSRELFFGEGSRLTVL.

The chain employs TRBV7-2 and TRBJ2-4, with D uncertain. Deletions cut 4 bases from V and 0 bases from J, with 13 bases between. This CDR3 has 16 residues. Germline V gene lookup returns CDR1 SGHTA and CDR2 FQGNSA. Here the CDR3 DNA reads TGTGCCAGCAGCTCCTCATACTCAAGAGCCAAAAACATTCAGTACTTC. Translated: CASSSSYSRAKNIQYF.

In this sample, this clone turned up a few times. This sequence joins TRBV5-1 and TRBJ2-7; TRBD1 is a possible D gene (6 bases). V lost 5 bases to trimming and J lost 2 bases, with 17 bases between them. This CDR3 has 15 amino acids. From germline, CDR1 is SGHRS and CDR2 YFSETQ. CDR3 nucleotides: TGCGCCAGCAGTCTCTCACCAGGACAGACCTACGAGCAGTACTTC. This gives the protein CASSLSPGQTYEQYF.

This chain links TRBV10-3 with TRBJ2-1, with 7 bases matching TRBD2. V was clipped by 11 bases and J by 1 base; unmatched bases: 5. The CDR3 totals 13 residues. Germline CDR1 is ENHRY and CDR2 is SYGVKD. CDR3 residues: CASRGSSYNEQFF. CDR3 nucleotide sequence: TGTGCCTCACGCGGGAGTTCCTACAATGAGCAGTTCTTC.

In its sample, this clone was seen a few times. The chain carries TRBV7-2 and TRBJ2-5, with 10 bases fitting TRBD2. V lost 5 bases, J lost 1 base, and 10 bases stayed unmatched. CDR1 SGHTA and CDR2 FQGNSA come from the germline V gene. The CDR3 consists of 17 residues. This CDR3 reads CASSGSSGRGPQETQYF. The CDR3 DNA reads as TGTGCCAGCAGCGGTTCTAGCGGGAGAGGCCCCCAAGAGACCCAGTACTTC. Complete variable domain (other parts from reference TRBV7-2 and TRBJ2-5): GAGVSQSPSNKVTEKGKDVELRCDPISGHTALYWYRQSLGQGLEFLIYFQGNSAPDKSGLPSDRFSAERTGGSVSTLTIQRTQQEDSAVYLCASSGSSGRGPQETQYFGPGTRLLVL.

CDR3 nucleotide sequence: TGTGCCAGTACCCACTACAGGGATGGCCAGCCCCAGCATTTT. It encodes CASTHYRDGQPQHF. The chain couples TRBV19 to TRBJ1-5, with a tentative D call TRBD1 (6 bases). The CDR3 has 14 amino acids. The germline gives CDR1 LNHDA, CDR2 SQIVND (reference sequence). V dropped 7 bases and J dropped 7 bases, with 17 bases sitting between them. The full variable domain, completed using reference TRBV19 and TRBJ1-5, is DGGITQSPKYLFRKEGQNVTLSCEQNLNHDAMYWYRQDPGQGLRLIYYSQIVNDFQKGDIAEGYSVSREKKESFPLTVTSAQKNPTAFYLCASTHYRDGQPQHFGDGTRLSIL.